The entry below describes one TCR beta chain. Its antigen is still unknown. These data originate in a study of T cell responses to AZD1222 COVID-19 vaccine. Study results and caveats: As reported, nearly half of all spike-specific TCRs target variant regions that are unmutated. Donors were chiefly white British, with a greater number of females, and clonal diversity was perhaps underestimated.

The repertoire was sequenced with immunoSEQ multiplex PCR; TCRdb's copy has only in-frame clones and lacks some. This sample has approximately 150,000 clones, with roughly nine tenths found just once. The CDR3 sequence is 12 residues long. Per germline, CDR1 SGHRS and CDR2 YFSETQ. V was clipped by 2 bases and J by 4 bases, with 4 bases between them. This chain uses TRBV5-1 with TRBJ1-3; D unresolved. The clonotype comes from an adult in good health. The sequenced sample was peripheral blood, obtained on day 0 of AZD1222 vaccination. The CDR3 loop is CASSFSGNTIYF. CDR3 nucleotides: TGCGCCAGCAGCTTTTCGGGAAACACCATATATTTT.